The next 11 T cell receptor beta chains were all read from a single sample in a study of radiotherapy plus CTLA-4 blockade in lung cancer. Here immunoSEQ multiplex PCR was the method, and the copy in TCRdb shows in-frame clones only, minus some. The repertoire consists of approximately 69,000 clones, with around 80% occurring once and the leading ten covering less than 7.5%. The source material was peripheral blood, sampled from a patient treated with radiotherapy plus ipilimumab. The receptors were gathered from a human donor with non-small cell lung cancer who had a complete response to radiotherapy plus ipilimumab.

The V call is TRBV7-9, the J call TRBJ1-2, with 9 bases that match TRBD1. The CDR3 loop spans 14 amino acids. The germline gives CDR1 SEHNR, CDR2 FQNEAQ (reference sequence). V lost 4 bases, J lost 5 bases, and 5 bases stayed unmatched. CDR3 loop: CASSWGQGGYGYTF. The CDR3 coding sequence is TGTGCCAGCAGCTGGGGACAGGGAGGATATGGCTACACCTTC.

The sample holds a few counts of this clone. The chain employs TRBV4-1 and TRBJ1-2, with 7 bases lining up with TRBD1. J was trimmed by 2 bases and V by 2 bases; bases with no gene match: 5. The CDR3 is made up of 15 amino acids. Looked up from germline, CDR1 is MGHRA and CDR2 is YSYEKL. The CDR3 protein is CASSQRAGGNYGYTF. CDR3 nucleotides: TGCGCCAGCAGCCAACGGGCAGGGGGAAACTATGGCTACACCTTC.

The rearrangement links TRBV5-1 to TRBJ1-3, with D possibly TRBD1 on 5 matching bases. Trimming left V 4 bases short and J 2 bases short, with 13 bases between. Germline CDR1 and CDR2: SGHRS and YFSETQ. This CDR3 spans 15 amino acids. CDR3 sequence reads: CASSGGDFAGNTIYF. CDR3 DNA sequence: TGCGCCAGCAGCGGGGGGGACTTTGCTGGAAACACCATATATTTT.

The chain recombines TRBV18 with TRBJ2-1; the match to TRBD2 covers 9 bases. The CDR3 is made up of 15 amino acids. The V gene end was trimmed by 6 bases and the J gene end by 2 bases; junction bases not matched to a gene: 5. Looked up from germline, CDR1 is KGHSH and CDR2 is LQKENI. The CDR3 DNA is TGTGCCAGCTCGTCTCTAGCGGGACCCTACAATGAGCAGTTCTTC. Translating it yields CASSSLAGPYNEQFF.

The V call is TRBV6-1, the J call TRBJ2-3; the D gene is possibly TRBD2 (6 bases). Germline lookup yields CDR1 MNHNS and CDR2 SASEGT. Trimming stripped 5 bases from V and 3 bases from J, with 15 bases between. The CDR3 length is 15 residues. The CDR3 DNA reads TGTGCCAGCAGTCGGGACCCCCGGGAGACAGATACGCAGTATTTT. Its protein is CASSRDPRETDTQYF.

This clone has more than one count but fewer than ten. The rearrangement links TRBV6-4 to TRBJ2-1; 13 bases map to TRBD2. CDR1 and CDR2 from the germline V gene are MRHNA and SNTAGT. The J segment lost 0 bases and the V segment lost 0 bases, leaving 5 bases of the junction unmatched. The CDR3 contains 19 residues. CDR3 region: CASSDSGLAGPSSYNEQFF. The CDR3 coding sequence is TGTGCCAGCAGTGACTCGGGACTAGCGGGACCTAGCTCCTACAATGAGCAGTTCTTC.

The genes are TRBV2 and TRBJ2-1; 8 nucleotides match TRBD2. The CDR3 consists of 15 residues. The V and J ends lost 3 bases and 2 bases, in that order; junction bases with no gene match: 3. Germline V gene sequence: CDR1 SNHLY, CDR2 FYNNEI. CDR3 nucleotides: TGTGCCAGCAGTGAGTTCGGGGGGGCCTACAATGAGCAGTTCTTC. It specifies CASSEFGGAYNEQFF. Looking up the rest from reference TRBV2 and TRBJ2-1 gives the full variable domain: EPEVTQTPSHQVTQMGQEVILRCVPISNHLYFYWYRQILGQKVEFLVSFYNNEISEKSEIFDDQFSVERPDGSNFTLKIRSTKLEDSAMYFCASSEFGGAYNEQFFGPGTRLTVL.

The chain has TRBV27 and TRBJ1-5; D not certain. The CDR3 has 9 residues. V lost 8 bases to trimming and J lost 9 bases, with 5 bases between them. Germline V lookup: CDR1 MNHEY, CDR2 SMNVEV (reference sequence). CDR3 DNA sequence: TGTGCCAGCGGGTCGCCCCAGCATTTT. It specifies CASGSPQHF.

The gene calls are TRBV7-2 and TRBJ2-1; D gene uncertain. The CDR3 runs to 15 residues. Germline CDR1 SGHTA, CDR2 FQGNSA. V was pared by 4 bases and J by 0 bases, with 10 bases between. The CDR3 protein is CASSSKVSSYNEQFF. In DNA form, the CDR3 reads TGTGCCAGCAGCTCAAAAGTTAGCTCCTACAATGAGCAGTTCTTC.

The CDR3 bases are TGTGCCAGCAGCTTATTAGGGGGATTAGTGAGCGAGCAGTACTTC. Translation: CASSLLGGLVSEQYF. The rearrangement uses TRBV7-6 and TRBJ2-7; the D gene is possibly TRBD1 (6 bases). The germline CDR1 and CDR2 sequences are SGHVS and FNYEAQ. This CDR3 is 15 amino acids long. Trimming shortened V by 2 bases and J by 6 bases, and 17 bases separated the two germline ends. The whole variable domain, remainder taken from reference TRBV7-6 and TRBJ2-7, is GAGVSQSPRYKVTKRGQDVALRCDPISGHVSLYWYRQALGQGPEFLTYFNYEAQQDKSGLPNDRFSAERPEGSISTLTIQRTEQRDSAMYRCASSLLGGLVSEQYFGPGTRLTVT.

This chain joins TRBV7-8 and TRBJ1-1; D possibly corresponds to TRBD1 (5 bases). Germline assignment: CDR1 SGHVS and CDR2 FQNEAQ. CDR3 length equals 15 residues. The V end lost 2 bases, the J end lost 2 bases, and 12 bases lay between the germline ends. CDR3 protein: CASSLIEGRNTEAFF. For the CDR3, the DNA is TGTGCCAGCAGCTTAATCGAGGGGCGAAACACTGAAGCTTTCTTT.